This passage covers 5 T cell receptor beta chains from one sample sequenced in a study of vaccination and CD4 T cells after COVID-19. These receptors lack a known antigen. Time point denoted: late sampling 161 to 241 days after vaccination in a few convalescent patients. The treatment denotes: approximately 9-day PBMC culture with coronavirus spike peptide pools or control peptides (ViraFEST assay). Cultured CD4+ T cell DNA was sequenced using the Oncomine TCR Beta short-read assay. Via MiXCR, TCRdb re-called the PCR reads, giving one row per CDR3 protein. The table has 20,000 to 25,000 distinct CDR3 sequences, approximately 28% seen once; the top ten hold approximately 3%. Sequenced material: CD4+ T cells from blood, cultured in vitro, taken about 7 months after SARS-CoV-2 vaccination. Receptors originate from a human donor who had recovered from COVID-19.

The rearrangement joins TRBV20-1 to TRBJ2-1, with 8 bases lining up with TRBD2. CDR3 length equals 15 residues. Germline values: CDR1 DFQATT, CDR2 SNEGSKA (reference sequence). The V gene end was trimmed by 6 bases and the J gene end by 4 bases; junction bases not matched to a gene: 11. As DNA, the CDR3 is TGCAGTGCCTCGAAACCGGGAGGGCAATACAATGAGCAGTTCTTC. Translating gives CSASKPGGQYNEQFF.

J is TRBJ2-3 and V is TRBV27; 10 nucleotides align to TRBD2. The length of the CDR3 is 16 residues. V dropped 5 bases and J dropped 3; count of bases not matched to a gene: 8. CDR1 and CDR2 from the germline V gene are MNHEY and SMNVEV (reference sequence). CDR3 DNA sequence: TGTGCCAGCAGTCCGGGTAGCGGGAGGTCAACAGATACGCAGTATTTT. As protein: CASSPGSGRSTDTQYF.

The chain employs TRBV20-1 and TRBJ2-2, with D unresolved. The V gene lost 1 base and the J gene lost 6 bases, with 15 bases spanning the gap. The CDR3 is 15 amino acids. Germline CDR1 DFQATT, CDR2 SNEGSKA (reference sequence). The CDR3 nucleotides read TGCAGTGCTAGAGGCCCTCCAGTAGGTTCCGGGGAGCTGTTTTTT. Amino acids: CSARGPPVGSGELFF.

This clonotype was observed a few times. V and J are TRBV28 and TRBJ2-5; the D gene is possibly TRBD1 (6 bases). Germline V gene data show CDR1 as MDHEN and CDR2 as SYDVKM. This CDR3 has 16 amino acids. V gave up 0 bases and J gave up 4 bases, with 15 bases separating them. In DNA form, the CDR3 reads TGTGCCAGCAGTTTATGGGGTCAGGGGCAGGGAGAGACCCAGTACTTC. Its translation is CASSLWGQGQGETQYF.

V usage is TRBV20-1 and J usage is TRBJ2-3; 10 bases fit TRBD2. The CDR3 sequence is 14 residues long. Germline CDR1 reads DFQATT; CDR2 reads SNEGSKA (reference sequence). The J segment lost 4 bases and the V segment lost 5 bases, leaving 6 bases of the junction unmatched. The CDR3 coding sequence is TGCAGTGCTTGTCTAGCGGGAGCGGCAGATACGCAGTATTTT. It specifies CSACLAGAADTQYF.